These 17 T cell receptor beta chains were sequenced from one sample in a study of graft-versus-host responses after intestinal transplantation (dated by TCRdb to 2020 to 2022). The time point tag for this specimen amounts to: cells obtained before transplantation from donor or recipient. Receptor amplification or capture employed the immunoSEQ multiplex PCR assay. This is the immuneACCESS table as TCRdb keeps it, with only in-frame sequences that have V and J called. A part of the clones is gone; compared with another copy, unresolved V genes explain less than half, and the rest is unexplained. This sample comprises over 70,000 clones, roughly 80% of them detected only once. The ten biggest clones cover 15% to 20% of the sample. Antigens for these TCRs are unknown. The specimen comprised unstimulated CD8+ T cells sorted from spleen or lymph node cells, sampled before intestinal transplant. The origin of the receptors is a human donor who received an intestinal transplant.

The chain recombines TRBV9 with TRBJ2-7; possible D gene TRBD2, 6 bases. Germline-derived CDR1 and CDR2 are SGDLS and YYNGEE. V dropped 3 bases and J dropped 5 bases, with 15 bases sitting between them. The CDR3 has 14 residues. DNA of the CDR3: TGTGCCAGCAGCGCCACAGCGGGTACCCACGAGCAGTACTTC. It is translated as CASSATAGTHEQYF.

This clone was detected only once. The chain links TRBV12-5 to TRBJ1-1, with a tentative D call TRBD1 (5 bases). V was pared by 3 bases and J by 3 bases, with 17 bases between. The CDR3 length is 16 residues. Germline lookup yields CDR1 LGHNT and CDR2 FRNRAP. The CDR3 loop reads CASGFQTGREDTEAFF. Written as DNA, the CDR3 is TGTGCTAGTGGTTTCCAAACGGGACGGGAGGACACTGAAGCTTTCTTT.

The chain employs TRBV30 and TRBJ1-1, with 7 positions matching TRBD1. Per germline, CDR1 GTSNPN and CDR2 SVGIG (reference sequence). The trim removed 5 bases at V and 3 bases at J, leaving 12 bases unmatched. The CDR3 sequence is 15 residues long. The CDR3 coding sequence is TGTGCCTGGGAACCTCAGGGGGGCGGGTACACTGAAGCTTTCTTT. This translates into CAWEPQGGGYTEAFF.

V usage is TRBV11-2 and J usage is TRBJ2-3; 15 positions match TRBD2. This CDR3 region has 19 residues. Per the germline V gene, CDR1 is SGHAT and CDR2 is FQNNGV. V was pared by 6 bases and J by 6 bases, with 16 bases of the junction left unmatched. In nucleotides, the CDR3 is TGTGCCAGCAGTTACCACAGCCGGGGACTAGCGGGAGGAGGGGATACGCAGTATTTT. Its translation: CASSYHSRGLAGGGDTQYF.

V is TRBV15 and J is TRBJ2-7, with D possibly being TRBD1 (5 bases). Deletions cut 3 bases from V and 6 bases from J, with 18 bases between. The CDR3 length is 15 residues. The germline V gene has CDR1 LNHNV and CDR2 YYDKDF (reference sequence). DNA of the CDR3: TGTGCCACCAGCAGGACTTTGCTAGGGGATCGCGAGCAGTACTTC. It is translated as CATSRTLLGDREQYF.

In nucleotides, the CDR3 is TGTGCCAGCAGTCCCGGGACTAGTCCGTACCAAGAGACCCAGTACTTC. Protein: CASSPGTSPYQETQYF. The V and J genes are TRBV28 and TRBJ2-5, with 8 bases matching TRBD2. Germline V CDR1 and CDR2: MDHEN, SYDVKM. The CDR3 consists of 16 residues. The V gene end was trimmed by 5 bases and the J gene end by 0 bases; junction bases not matched to a gene: 8.

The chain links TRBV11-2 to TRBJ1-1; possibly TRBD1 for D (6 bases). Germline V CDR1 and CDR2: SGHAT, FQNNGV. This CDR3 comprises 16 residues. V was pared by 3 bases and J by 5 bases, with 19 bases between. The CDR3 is CASSFPQEGVGTEAFF. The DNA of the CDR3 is TGTGCCAGCAGCTTCCCCCAGGAGGGGGTTGGTACTGAAGCTTTCTTT.

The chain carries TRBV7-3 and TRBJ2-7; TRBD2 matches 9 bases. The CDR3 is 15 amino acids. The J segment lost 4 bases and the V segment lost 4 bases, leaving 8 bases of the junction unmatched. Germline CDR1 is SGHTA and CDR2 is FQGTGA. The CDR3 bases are TGTGCCAGCAGCTCCAGCGGGGGGCCCGGGTACGAGCAGTACTTC. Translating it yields CASSSSGGPGYEQYF.

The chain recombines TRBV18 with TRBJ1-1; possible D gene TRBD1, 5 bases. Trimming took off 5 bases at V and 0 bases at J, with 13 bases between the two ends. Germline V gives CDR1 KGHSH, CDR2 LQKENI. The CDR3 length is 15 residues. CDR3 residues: CASSSATDLNTEAFF. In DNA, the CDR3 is TGTGCCAGCTCATCAGCGACAGACTTGAACACTGAAGCTTTCTTT.

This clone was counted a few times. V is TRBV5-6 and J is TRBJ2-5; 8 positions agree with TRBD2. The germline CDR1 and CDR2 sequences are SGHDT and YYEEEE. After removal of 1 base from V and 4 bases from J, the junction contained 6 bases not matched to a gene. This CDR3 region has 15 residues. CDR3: CASSLPGGPGETQYF. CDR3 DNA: TGTGCCAGCAGCTTGCCGGGAGGGCCAGGAGAGACCCAGTACTTC.

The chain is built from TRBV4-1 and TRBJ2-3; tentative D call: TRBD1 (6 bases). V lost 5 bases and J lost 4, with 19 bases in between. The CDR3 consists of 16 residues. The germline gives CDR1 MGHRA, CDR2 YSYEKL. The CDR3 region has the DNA TGCGCCAGCAGCTGGGTAGGAAGAGGGGGATCAGATACGCAGTATTTT. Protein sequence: CASSWVGRGGSDTQYF.

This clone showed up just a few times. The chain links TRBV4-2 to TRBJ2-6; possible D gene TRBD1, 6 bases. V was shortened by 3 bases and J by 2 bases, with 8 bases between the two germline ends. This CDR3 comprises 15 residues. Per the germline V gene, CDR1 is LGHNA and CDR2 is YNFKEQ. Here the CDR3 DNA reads TGTGCCAGCAGCCAGTACAGGGCTGGGGCCAACGTCCTGACTTTC. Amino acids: CASSQYRAGANVLTF.

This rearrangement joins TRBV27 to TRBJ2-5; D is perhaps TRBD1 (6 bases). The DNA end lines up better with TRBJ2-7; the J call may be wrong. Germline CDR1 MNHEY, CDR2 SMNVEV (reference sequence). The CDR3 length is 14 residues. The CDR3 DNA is TGTGCCAGCAGTTTATCGGGACACTCCTACGAGCAGTACTTC. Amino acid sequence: CASSLSGHSYEQYF.

The CDR3 nucleotides read TGCGCCAGCAGCTTCCCCCGGAGCAGCGCCTCGGTATACGAGCAGTACTTC. Amino acids: CASSFPRSSASVYEQYF. The genes are TRBV5-1 and TRBJ2-7; D gene unclear. The length of the CDR3 is 17 residues. The ends were cut back, 2 bases at V and 4 bases at J, with 22 bases in the middle. Germline V gene data show CDR1 as SGHRS and CDR2 as YFSETQ.

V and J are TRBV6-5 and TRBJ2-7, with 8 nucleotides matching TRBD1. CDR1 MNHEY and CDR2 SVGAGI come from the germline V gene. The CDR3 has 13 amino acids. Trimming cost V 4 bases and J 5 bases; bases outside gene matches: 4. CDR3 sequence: CASSFQGAHEQYF. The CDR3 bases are TGTGCCAGCAGTTTCCAGGGGGCCCACGAGCAGTACTTC.

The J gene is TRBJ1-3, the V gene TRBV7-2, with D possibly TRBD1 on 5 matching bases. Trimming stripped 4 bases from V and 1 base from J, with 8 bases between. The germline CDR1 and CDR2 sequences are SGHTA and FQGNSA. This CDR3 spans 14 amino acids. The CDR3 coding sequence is TGTGCCAGCAGCTACACAGGTTCTGGAAACACCATATATTTT. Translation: CASSYTGSGNTIYF.

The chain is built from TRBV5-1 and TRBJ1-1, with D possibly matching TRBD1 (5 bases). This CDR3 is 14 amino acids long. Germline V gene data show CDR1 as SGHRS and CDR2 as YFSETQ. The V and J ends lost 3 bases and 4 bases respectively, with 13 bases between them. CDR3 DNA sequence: TGCGCCAGCAGCTGGAGGGACCAGGGCACTGAAGCTTTCTTT. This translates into CASSWRDQGTEAFF.